The 18 T cell receptor beta chains below were found in one sample sequenced in a study of T cells in Graves' hyperthyroidism and ophthalmopathy. TCR beta CDR3 regions were amplified from RNA transcripts. A set of HTBI primers served as the primers for a first-round RT-PCR of the TCR CDR3. TCRdb reprocessed the multiplex PCR reads via MiXCR and lists one record per CDR3 protein. The sample contains approximately 560,000 distinct CDR3 sequences, roughly 46% of which appear only once. The sample comprised peripheral blood or thyroid tissue (not recorded which). The receptors come from a woman under 30 with Graves' hyperthyroidism.

The genes are TRBV7-9 and TRBJ2-7, with D possibly matching TRBD1 (6 bases). Germline CDR1 is SEHNR and CDR2 is FQNEAQ (reference sequence). The CDR3 contains 14 residues. The ends were cut back, 5 bases at V and 0 bases at J, with 11 bases in the middle. The CDR3 loop reads CASSPQGHSYEQYF. DNA of the CDR3: TGTGCCAGCAGCCCGCAGGGACACTCCTACGAGCAGTACTTC.

This clonotype was seen once. Relative to the germline gene, one junction end is altered; a read error may explain this. V and J are TRBV7-2 and TRBJ2-7, with 10 bases aligning to TRBD1. Germline CDR1 and CDR2: SGHTA and FQGNSA. CDR3 length: 16 residues. The CDR3 reads CASSLAGQGTSCEQYF. The CDR3 DNA follows: TGTGCCAGCAGCTTAGCGGGACAGGGGACCTCCTGCGAGCAGTACTTC. Using reference TRBV7-2 and TRBJ2-7 for the parts outside the CDR3, the full variable domain is GAGVSQSPSNKVTEKGKDVELRCDPISGHTALYWYRQSLGQGLEFLIYFQGNSAPDKSGLPSDRFSAERTGGSVSTLTIQRTQQEDSAVYLCASSLAGQGTSCEQYFGPGTRLTVT.

V is TRBV19 and J is TRBJ2-7; 7 bases fit TRBD2. The CDR3 consists of 15 residues. CDR1 LNHDA and CDR2 SQIVND come from the germline V gene (reference sequence). The junction had 13 bases not matched to a gene; V was cut back by 4 bases and J by 7 bases. In nucleotides, the CDR3 is TGTGCCAGTAGTACAGGCGGGAGCGGCAAGGATGAGCAGTACTTC. Its protein is CASSTGGSGKDEQYF. The variable domain in full, with the rest retrieved from reference TRBV19 and TRBJ2-7, is DGGITQSPKYLFRKEGQNVTLSCEQNLNHDAMYWYRQDPGQGLRLIYYSQIVNDFQKGDIAEGYSVSREKKESFPLTVTSAQKNPTAFYLCASSTGGSGKDEQYFGPGTRLTVT.

In its sample, this clonotype was seen many times. The V gene is TRBV20-1, the J gene TRBJ1-2, with a tentative D call TRBD1 (6 bases). The V gene's germline CDR1 is DFQATT and CDR2 SNEGSKA (reference sequence). Trimming left V 3 bases short and J 8 bases short, with 22 bases between. This CDR3 contains 15 residues. The CDR3 DNA reads as TGCAGTGCTAGGACAATGACCCGGGACATATCAGGCTACACCTTC. Translating it yields CSARTMTRDISGYTF.

There are a few counts of this clonotype. The genes are TRBV9 and TRBJ2-2; D remains ambiguous. The germline V and J ends were trimmed by 3 bases and 1 base, with 7 bases remaining between them. The germline CDR1 and CDR2 sequences are SGDLS and YYNGEE. This CDR3 spans 14 amino acids. The CDR3 DNA follows: TGTGCCAGCAGCGGTCTAGGGAACACCGGGGAGCTGTTTTTT. Protein product: CASSGLGNTGELFF.

This chain uses TRBV7-2 with TRBJ1-1; perhaps TRBD1 as D (6 bases). Trimming left V 3 bases short and J 7 bases short, with 15 bases between. Germline V lookup: CDR1 SGHTA, CDR2 FQGNSA. The CDR3 covers 14 residues. CDR3 coding DNA: TGTGCCAGCAGCTTGGCCTCACAGGGATTTGAAGCTTTCTTT. Translated, it gives CASSLASQGFEAFF. Looking up the rest from reference TRBV7-2 and TRBJ1-1 gives the full variable domain: GAGVSQSPSNKVTEKGKDVELRCDPISGHTALYWYRQSLGQGLEFLIYFQGNSAPDKSGLPSDRFSAERTGGSVSTLTIQRTQQEDSAVYLCASSLASQGFEAFFGQGTRLTVV.

The chain links TRBV7-9 to TRBJ2-5, with 11 bases identical to TRBD1. The ends lost 5 bases at V and 4 bases at J; junction bases unmatched: 6. The germline V gene encodes CDR1 SEHNR and CDR2 FQNEAQ (reference sequence). The CDR3 has 15 amino acids. The CDR3 DNA reads as TGTGCCAGCAGCCATCCCGGGACAGGGGGAGAGACCCAGTACTTC. Encoded protein: CASSHPGTGGETQYF.

CDR3 protein: CASSSLTGGPYEQYF. DNA of the CDR3: TGTGCCAGCAGTTCCCTCACAGGGGGCCCCTACGAGCAGTACTTC. The J gene is TRBJ2-7, the V gene TRBV12-3 or TRBV12-4, with 9 nucleotides matching TRBD1. The CDR3 runs 15 residues. The ends lost 4 bases at V and 2 bases at J; junction bases unmatched: 6.

This clonotype was seen a few times. At one end, the junction sequence differs from germline, possibly due to a read error. This rearrangement joins TRBV7-9 to TRBJ2-2; D is undetermined. CDR1 SEHNR and CDR2 FQNEAQ come from the germline V gene (reference sequence). The CDR3 runs to 16 residues. The CDR3 DNA sequence: TGTGCCAGCAGCGCCGCCGGGCCGGCGAACGCCGGGGAGCTGTTTTTT. It is translated as CASSAAGPANAGELFF.

Many counts were recorded for this clonotype. The chain joins TRBV5-6 to TRBJ2-5, with D uncertain. The V end was cut by 0 bases, the J end by 5 bases, with 8 bases between. The germline V gene encodes CDR1 SGHDT and CDR2 YYEEEE. This CDR3 has 13 residues. The CDR3 coding sequence is TGTGCCAGCAGCTTGGGGGCAGAGGAGACCCAGTACTTC. Protein product: CASSLGAEETQYF.

The chain recombines TRBV19 with TRBJ2-5; possible D gene TRBD2, 5 bases. Trimming cost V 3 bases and J 4 bases, with 21 bases left between them. Germline lookup yields CDR1 LNHDA and CDR2 SQIVND (reference sequence). The CDR3 contains 17 residues. The CDR3 nucleotides read TGTGCCAGTAGTATCATGGAGGTACGTACTAGGAGAGAGACCCAGTACTTC. Translating gives CASSIMEVRTRRETQYF.

This chain joins TRBV14 and TRBJ2-7; no reliable D call. The V end lost 1 base, the J end lost 7 bases, and 17 bases lay between the germline ends. Germline CDR1 and CDR2: SGHDN and FVKESK. This CDR3 comprises 15 residues. The CDR3 bases are TGTGCCAGCAGCCAAGCAGGCTCCGGATTGCGGGAGCAGTACTTC. Translating it yields CASSQAGSGLREQYF. The full variable domain, rest sourced from reference TRBV14 and TRBJ2-7, is EAGVTQFPSHSVIEKGQTVTLRCDPISGHDNLYWYRRVMGKEIKFLLHFVKESKQDESGMPNNRFLAERTGGTYSTLKVQPAELEDSGVYFCASSQAGSGLREQYFGPGTRLTVT.

A remark on this clonotype: This may be a read error: a much more frequent sequence differs by one nucleotide. Without the conserved terminal phenylalanine or tryptophan, this CDR3 likely stems from a read error. This rearrangement joins TRBV2 to TRBJ2-7, with D perhaps TRBD2 (6 bases). The CDR3 covers 13 residues. The V end was cut by 10 bases, the J end by 6 bases, with 19 bases between. Germline values: CDR1 SNHLY, CDR2 FYNNEI. CDR3 residues: CANAPGLGAEQYL. The CDR3 DNA sequence: TGTGCCAACGCCCCGGGACTCGGAGCCGAGCAGTACCTC.

On this clonotype itself: At one of its ends the junction is not consistent with the germline gene, which may arise from a read error. The chain combines TRBV19 with TRBJ2-7; 8 bases are shared with TRBD2. This CDR3 is 16 amino acids long. Germline assignment: CDR1 LNHDA and CDR2 SQIVND (reference sequence). CDR3 coding DNA: TGTGCCAGTGGTATAGCGGGGCAGGGGAGCGCCTACGAGCAGTACTTC. Amino acids: CASGIAGQGSAYEQYF.

This clonotype appeared a few times. The chain recombines TRBV19 with TRBJ1-2, with D possibly being TRBD1 (5 bases). The germline V gene has CDR1 LNHDA and CDR2 SQIVND (reference sequence). Trimming removed 9 bases at V and 6 bases at J, with 23 bases between. The CDR3 covers 15 residues. This chain's CDR3 is CASSSTYPGPNGYTF. The CDR3 DNA reads TGTGCCAGCAGTTCCACGTACCCAGGGCCGAATGGCTACACCTTC.

Concerning this clonotype itself: One junction end disagrees with the germline gene, perhaps due to a read error. The chain recombines TRBV12-3 or TRBV12-4 with TRBJ1-1; D gene uncertain. The CDR3 length is 13 residues. CDR3 loop: CASSSWGNTEASF. The CDR3, as DNA: TGTGCCAGCAGTTCTTGGGGAAACACTGAAGCTTCCTTT.

This clonotype appeared many times. Since a much larger clone is just one base distant, this may be a read error. The chain joins TRBV2 to TRBJ1-5; D gene unclear. CDR3 size: 13 residues. Germline loops: CDR1 SNHLY, CDR2 FYNNEI. Trimming removed 6 bases from V and 2 bases from J, with 8 bases in between. The CDR3: CASSLDGNQPQHF. The CDR3 bases are TGTGCCAGCAGCTTAGATGGCAATCAGCCCCAGCATTTT.

The sample holds a few counts of this clonotype. This chain joins TRBV2 and TRBJ1-4; TRBD1 matches 7 bases. The J segment lost 3 bases and the V segment lost 6 bases, leaving 7 bases of the junction unmatched. Germline loops: CDR1 SNHLY, CDR2 FYNNEI. The CDR3 loop spans 15 amino acids. CDR3 sequence: CASSQRQGPNEKLFF. CDR3 nucleotides: TGTGCCAGCAGCCAGCGACAGGGACCTAATGAAAAACTGTTTTTT.